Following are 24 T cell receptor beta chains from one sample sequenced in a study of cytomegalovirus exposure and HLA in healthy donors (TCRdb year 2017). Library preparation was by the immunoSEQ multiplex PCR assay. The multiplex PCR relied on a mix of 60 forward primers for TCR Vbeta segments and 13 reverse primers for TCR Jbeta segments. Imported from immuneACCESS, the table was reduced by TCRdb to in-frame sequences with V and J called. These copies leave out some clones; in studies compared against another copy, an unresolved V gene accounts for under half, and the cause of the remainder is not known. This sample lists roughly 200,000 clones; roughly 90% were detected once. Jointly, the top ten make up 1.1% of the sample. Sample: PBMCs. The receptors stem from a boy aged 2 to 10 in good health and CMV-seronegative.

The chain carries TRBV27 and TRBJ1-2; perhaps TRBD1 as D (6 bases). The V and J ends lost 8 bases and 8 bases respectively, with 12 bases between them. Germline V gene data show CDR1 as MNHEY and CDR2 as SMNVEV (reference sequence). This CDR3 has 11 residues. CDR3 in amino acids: CASRGGGGYTF. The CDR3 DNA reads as TGTGCCAGCCGCGGGGGGGGCGGCTACACCTTC.

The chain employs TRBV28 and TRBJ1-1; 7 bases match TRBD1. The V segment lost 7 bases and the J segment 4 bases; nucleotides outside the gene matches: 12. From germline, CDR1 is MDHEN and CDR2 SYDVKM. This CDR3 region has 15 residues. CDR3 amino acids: CASTGTDYPVTEAFF. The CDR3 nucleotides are TGTGCCAGCACAGGGACAGATTATCCCGTCACTGAAGCTTTCTTT.

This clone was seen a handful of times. The CDR3 DNA follows: TGTGCCAGCAGCGACAGGGGGCCAAGAGAAGCTTTCTTT. This encodes CASSDRGPREAFF. This rearrangement joins TRBV28 to TRBJ1-1, with 10 bases matching TRBD1. V lost 6 bases, J lost 8 bases, and 6 bases stayed unmatched. Germline CDR1 reads MDHEN; CDR2 reads SYDVKM. This CDR3 is 13 amino acids long.

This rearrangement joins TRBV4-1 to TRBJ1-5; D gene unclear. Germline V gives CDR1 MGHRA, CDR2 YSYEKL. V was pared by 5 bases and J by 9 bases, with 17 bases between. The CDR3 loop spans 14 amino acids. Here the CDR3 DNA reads TGCGCCAGCAGCTATGCAACGGGAGAACGGCCCCAGCATTTT. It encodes CASSYATGERPQHF.

This chain's CDR3 is CASRFDRVNTEAFF. CDR3 nucleotide sequence: TGCGCCAGCAGATTCGACAGGGTGAACACTGAAGCTTTCTTT. The chain links TRBV5-1 to TRBJ1-1, with TRBD1 identical over 7 bases. The germline CDR1 and CDR2 sequences are SGHRS and YFSETQ. V trimming: 5 bases; J trimming: 0 bases; junction bases outside the gene matches: 4. The CDR3 sequence is 14 residues long. The full variable domain, in which reference TRBV5-1 and TRBJ1-1 provide the parts outside the CDR3, is KAGVTQTPRYLIKTRGQQVTLSCSPISGHRSVSWYQQTPGQGLQFLFEYFSETQRNKGNFPGRFSGRQFSNSRSEMNVSTLELGDSALYLCASRFDRVNTEAFFGQGTRLTVV.

CDR3 sequence (DNA): TGCGCCAGCAGAAGCGGCGGCACAGATACGCAGTATTTT. This gives the protein CASRSGGTDTQYF. The rearrangement joins TRBV10-1 to TRBJ2-3; D is possibly TRBD2 (5 bases). CDR1 and CDR2 (germline): WNHNN, SYGVQD (reference sequence). The CDR3 is made up of 13 amino acids. Trimming cost V 6 bases and J 1 base, with 8 bases left between them.

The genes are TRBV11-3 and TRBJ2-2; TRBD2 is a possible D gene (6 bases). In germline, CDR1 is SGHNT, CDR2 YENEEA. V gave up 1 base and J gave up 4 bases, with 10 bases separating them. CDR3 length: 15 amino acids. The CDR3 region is CASSLAGVLTGELFF. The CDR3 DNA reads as TGTGCCAGCAGCTTAGCGGGGGTCCTCACCGGGGAGCTGTTTTTT.

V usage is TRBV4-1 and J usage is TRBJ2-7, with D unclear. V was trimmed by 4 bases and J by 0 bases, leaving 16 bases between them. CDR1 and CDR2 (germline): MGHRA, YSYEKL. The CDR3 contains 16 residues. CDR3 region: CASSPTDRSFSYEQYF. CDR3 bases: TGCGCCAGCAGCCCAACAGACCGAAGCTTCTCCTACGAGCAGTACTTC.

The DNA of the CDR3 is TGTGCCAGCACCCCTGGGGCGGGAGGGACAGATACGCAGTATTTT. This codes for CASTPGAGGTDTQYF. The chain carries TRBV28 and TRBJ2-3; 9 bases are a match to TRBD2. Germline values: CDR1 MDHEN, CDR2 SYDVKM. The CDR3 is 15 residues long. V was pared by 7 bases and J by 3 bases, with 8 bases of the junction left unmatched.

This chain's CDR3 is CASSIWGLGNEKLFF. CDR3 sequence (DNA): TGTGCCAGTAGTATCTGGGGCCTCGGTAATGAAAAACTGTTTTTT. This chain uses TRBV19 with TRBJ1-4; D might be TRBD1 (5 bases). V shed 3 bases and J shed 4 bases, with 12 bases lying between them. This CDR3 region has 15 residues. CDR1 LNHDA and CDR2 SQIVND come from the germline V gene (reference sequence). The entire variable domain, with the rest obtained from reference TRBV19 and TRBJ1-4, is as follows: DGGITQSPKYLFRKEGQNVTLSCEQNLNHDAMYWYRQDPGQGLRLIYYSQIVNDFQKGDIAEGYSVSREKKESFPLTVTSAQKNPTAFYLCASSIWGLGNEKLFFGSGTQLSVL.

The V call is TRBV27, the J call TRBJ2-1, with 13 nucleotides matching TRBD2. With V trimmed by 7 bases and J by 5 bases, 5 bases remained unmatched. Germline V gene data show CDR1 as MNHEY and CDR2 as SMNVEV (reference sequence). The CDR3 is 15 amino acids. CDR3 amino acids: CASNGLAGDHNEQFF. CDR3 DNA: TGTGCCAGCAACGGACTAGCGGGAGACCACAATGAGCAGTTCTTC.

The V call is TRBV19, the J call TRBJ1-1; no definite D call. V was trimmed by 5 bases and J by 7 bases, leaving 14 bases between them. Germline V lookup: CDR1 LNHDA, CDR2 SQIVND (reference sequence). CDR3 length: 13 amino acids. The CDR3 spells CASSEDAGSEAFF. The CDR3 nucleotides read TGTGCCAGTAGTGAAGATGCTGGGAGTGAAGCTTTCTTT. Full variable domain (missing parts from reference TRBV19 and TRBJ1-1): DGGITQSPKYLFRKEGQNVTLSCEQNLNHDAMYWYRQDPGQGLRLIYYSQIVNDFQKGDIAEGYSVSREKKESFPLTVTSAQKNPTAFYLCASSEDAGSEAFFGQGTRLTVV.

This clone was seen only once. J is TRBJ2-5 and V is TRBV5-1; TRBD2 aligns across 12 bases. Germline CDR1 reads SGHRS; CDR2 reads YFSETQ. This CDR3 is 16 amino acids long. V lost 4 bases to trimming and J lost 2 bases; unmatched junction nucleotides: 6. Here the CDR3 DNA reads TGCGCCAGCAGCCCTCGACTAGCGGGAGTACAAGAGACCCAGTACTTC. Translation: CASSPRLAGVQETQYF.

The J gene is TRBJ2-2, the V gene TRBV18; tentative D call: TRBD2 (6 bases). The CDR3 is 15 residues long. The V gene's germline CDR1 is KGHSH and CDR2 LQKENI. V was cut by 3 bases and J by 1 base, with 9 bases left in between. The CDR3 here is CASSPSGENTGELFF. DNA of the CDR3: TGTGCCAGCTCACCTAGCGGAGAGAACACCGGGGAGCTGTTTTTT.

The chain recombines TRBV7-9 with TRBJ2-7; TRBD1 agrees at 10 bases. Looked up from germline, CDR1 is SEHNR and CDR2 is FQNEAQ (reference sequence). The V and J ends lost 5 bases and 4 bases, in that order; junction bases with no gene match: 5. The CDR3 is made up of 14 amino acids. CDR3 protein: CASSPTDRGYEQYF. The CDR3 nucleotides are TGTGCCAGCAGCCCGACGGACAGGGGGTACGAGCAGTACTTC.

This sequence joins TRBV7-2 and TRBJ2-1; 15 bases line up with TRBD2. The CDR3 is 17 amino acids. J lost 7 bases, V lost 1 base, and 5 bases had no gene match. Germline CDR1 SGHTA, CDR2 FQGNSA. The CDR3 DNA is TGTGCCAGCAGCTTAGTTCTGGGACTAGCGGGGGGTAATGAGCAGTTCTTC. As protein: CASSLVLGLAGGNEQFF. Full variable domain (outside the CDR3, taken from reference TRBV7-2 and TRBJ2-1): GAGVSQSPSNKVTEKGKDVELRCDPISGHTALYWYRQSLGQGLEFLIYFQGNSAPDKSGLPSDRFSAERTGGSVSTLTIQRTQQEDSAVYLCASSLVLGLAGGNEQFFGPGTRLTVL.

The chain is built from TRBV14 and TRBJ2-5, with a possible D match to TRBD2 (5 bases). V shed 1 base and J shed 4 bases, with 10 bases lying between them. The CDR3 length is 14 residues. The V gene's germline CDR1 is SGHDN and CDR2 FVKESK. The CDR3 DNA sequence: TGTGCCAGCAGCCAAGCGGGGTTGGGAGAGACCCAGTACTTC. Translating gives CASSQAGLGETQYF.

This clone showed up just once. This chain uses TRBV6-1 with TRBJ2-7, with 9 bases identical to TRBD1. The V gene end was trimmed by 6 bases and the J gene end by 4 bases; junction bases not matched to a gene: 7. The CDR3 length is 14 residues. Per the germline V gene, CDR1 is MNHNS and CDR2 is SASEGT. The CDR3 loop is CASRPTGGLYEQYF. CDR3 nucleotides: TGTGCCAGCAGGCCGACAGGGGGTTTGTACGAGCAGTACTTC.

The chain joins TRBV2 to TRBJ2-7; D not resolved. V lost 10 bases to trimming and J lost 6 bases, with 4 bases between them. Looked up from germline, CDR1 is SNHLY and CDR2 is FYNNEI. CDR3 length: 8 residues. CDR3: CATGEQYF. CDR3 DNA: TGTGCCACGGGCGAGCAGTACTTC.

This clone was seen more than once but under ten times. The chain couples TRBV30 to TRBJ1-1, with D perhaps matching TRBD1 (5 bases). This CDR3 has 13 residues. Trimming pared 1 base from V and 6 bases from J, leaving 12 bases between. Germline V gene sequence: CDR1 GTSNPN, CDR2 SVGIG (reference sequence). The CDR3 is CAWSGGVGPEAFF. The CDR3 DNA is TGTGCCTGGAGTGGGGGGGTTGGGCCTGAAGCTTTCTTT.

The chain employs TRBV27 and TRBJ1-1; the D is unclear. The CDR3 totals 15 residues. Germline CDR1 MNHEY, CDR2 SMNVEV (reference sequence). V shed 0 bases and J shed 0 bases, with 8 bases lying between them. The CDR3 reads CASSLSPRLNTEAFF. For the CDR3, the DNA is TGTGCCAGCAGTTTATCACCCAGGTTGAACACTGAAGCTTTCTTT.

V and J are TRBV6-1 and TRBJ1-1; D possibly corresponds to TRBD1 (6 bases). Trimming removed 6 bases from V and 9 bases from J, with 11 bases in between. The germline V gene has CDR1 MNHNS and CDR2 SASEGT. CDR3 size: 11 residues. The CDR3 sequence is CASSEQGKAFF. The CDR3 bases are TGTGCCAGCAGCGAACAGGGAAAAGCTTTCTTT.

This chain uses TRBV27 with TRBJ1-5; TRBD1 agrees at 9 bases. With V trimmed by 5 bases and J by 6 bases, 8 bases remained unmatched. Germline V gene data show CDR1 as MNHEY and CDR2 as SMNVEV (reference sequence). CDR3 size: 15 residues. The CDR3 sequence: CASSPPGQGFQPQHF. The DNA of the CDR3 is TGTGCCAGCAGTCCCCCGGGACAGGGATTTCAGCCCCAGCATTTT.

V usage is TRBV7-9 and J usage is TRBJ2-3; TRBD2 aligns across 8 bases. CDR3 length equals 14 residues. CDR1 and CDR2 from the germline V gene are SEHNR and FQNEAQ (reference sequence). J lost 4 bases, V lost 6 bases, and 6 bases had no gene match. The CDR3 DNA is TGTGCCAGCAGACCTCCCGGGAGGGCAGATACGCAGTATTTT. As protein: CASRPPGRADTQYF.